This T cell receptor (beta chain) was recovered during a study of control samples from healthy donors and cancer patients. CDR1 is SGHTA and CDR2 is FQGNSA in the germline V gene. This CDR3 has 15 residues. V was clipped by 1 base and J by 6 bases, with 10 bases between them. Method: immunoSEQ multiplex PCR; TCRdb's copy keeps in-frame clones and lacks some. The sample includes 100,000 or so clones, approximately 91% seen only once; the top ten take around 1%. This TCR derives from a woman aged 25 to 39 in good health. Sequenced material: blood. The chain uses TRBV7-2 and TRBJ1-6; possibly TRBD1 for D (6 bases). CDR3 residues: CASSLGIGGNSPLHF. DNA for the CDR3: TGTGCCAGCAGCTTAGGCATAGGGGGTAATTCACCCCTCCACTTT.